This entry lists 19 T cell receptor beta chains sequenced from one sample in a study of cytomegalovirus exposure and HLA in healthy donors. The PCR made use of 60 Vbeta and 13 Jbeta primers. Sequenced by immunoSEQ multiplex PCR; TCRdb stores in-frame clones only, minus some. Of about 68,000 clones in the sample, about 81% are singletons; the top ten hold about 7%. The source material was PBMCs. The receptors here all came from a human donor in good health.

The chain combines TRBV13 with TRBJ2-4, with 7 bases that match TRBD1. Germline values: CDR1 PRHDT, CDR2 FYEKMQ (reference sequence). Trimming cost V 10 bases and J 0 bases; bases outside gene matches: 3. This CDR3 has 13 amino acids. The CDR3, as DNA: TGTGCCACGTACAGGGGAGCCAAAAACATTCAGTACTTC. Translation: CATYRGAKNIQYF.

CDR3 loop: CASSAGSGTYNSPLHF. In DNA form, the CDR3 reads TGTGCCAGCAGCGCGGGCAGCGGCACCTATAATTCACCCCTCCACTTT. The rearrangement joins TRBV5-6 to TRBJ1-6; D unclear. V dropped 4 bases and J dropped 2 bases, with 13 bases sitting between them. From germline, CDR1 is SGHDT and CDR2 YYEEEE. The CDR3 spans 16 residues.

CDR3 sequence reads: CASSWDRGATRTNEKLFF. CDR3 nucleotides: TGTGCCAGCAGTTGGGACAGGGGGGCTACCCGAACTAATGAAAAACTGTTTTTT. The V and J genes are TRBV7-7 and TRBJ1-4, with TRBD1 identical over 11 bases. V lost 6 bases to trimming and J lost 1 base; unmatched junction nucleotides: 10. The V gene's germline CDR1 is SSHAT and CDR2 FNYEAQ (reference sequence). This CDR3 contains 18 residues.

This sequence joins TRBV6-1 and TRBJ2-3, with 8 positions matching TRBD2. V was pared by 2 bases and J by 0 bases, with 4 bases of the junction left unmatched. Germline loops: CDR1 MNHNS, CDR2 SASEGT. This CDR3 has 16 residues. The CDR3 region is CASSELASGSTDTQYF. The CDR3 nucleotides are TGTGCCAGCAGTGAATTGGCTAGCGGGAGCACAGATACGCAGTATTTT.

Here the CDR3 reads CASSDGRGGFDEQFF. The CDR3 DNA follows: TGTGCCAGCAGTGACGGGCGGGGGGGCTTCGATGAGCAGTTCTTC. This chain links TRBV6-4 with TRBJ2-1; 9 bases fit TRBD2. Germline V gene sequence: CDR1 MRHNA, CDR2 SNTAGT. This CDR3 contains 15 residues. The J segment lost 8 bases and the V segment lost 2 bases, leaving 7 bases of the junction unmatched.

The rearrangement joins TRBV11-3 to TRBJ2-1; 9 bases align to TRBD2. The CDR3 has 15 amino acids. The germline gives CDR1 SGHNT, CDR2 YENEEA. The V gene end was trimmed by 4 bases and the J gene end by 4 bases; junction bases not matched to a gene: 5. CDR3 sequence: CASSSVAGEYNEQFF. CDR3 nucleotide sequence: TGTGCCAGCAGCTCCGTAGCGGGGGAGTACAATGAGCAGTTCTTC.

The J gene is TRBJ1-2, the V gene TRBV5-1; D not certain. The length of the CDR3 is 13 residues. V lost 1 base and J lost 1, with 5 bases in between. Germline loops: CDR1 SGHRS, CDR2 YFSETQ. CDR3 region: CASSLTDNYGYTF. The CDR3 DNA reads as TGCGCCAGCAGCTTGACAGATAACTATGGCTACACCTTC.

The rearrangement links TRBV5-1 to TRBJ2-2; D is perhaps TRBD1 (6 bases). V dropped 4 bases and J dropped 4 bases, with 14 bases sitting between them. This CDR3 has 15 residues. CDR1 is SGHRS and CDR2 is YFSETQ in the germline V gene. The CDR3 loop reads CASSHDRISTGELFF. CDR3 DNA sequence: TGCGCCAGCAGCCACGACAGGATTTCCACCGGGGAGCTGTTTTTT.

The V and J genes are TRBV11-2 and TRBJ2-5; weak D call: TRBD2 (6 bases). Germline CDR1 SGHAT, CDR2 FQNNGV. The CDR3 loop spans 17 amino acids. The V gene lost 5 bases and the J gene lost 2 bases, with 21 bases spanning the gap. The CDR3: CASSPGTPAGRQETQYF. CDR3 DNA: TGTGCCAGCAGCCCGGGGACCCCGGCGGGGAGACAAGAGACCCAGTACTTC.

This clone was observed a few times. The chain is built from TRBV9 and TRBJ2-7; 7 nucleotides agree with TRBD1. The J segment lost 0 bases and the V segment lost 0 bases, leaving 6 bases of the junction unmatched. This CDR3 spans 16 amino acids. Germline-derived CDR1 and CDR2 are SGDLS and YYNGEE. The CDR3 DNA sequence: TGTGCCAGCAGCGTAGACCCGACAGGGCGCTCCTACGAGCAGTACTTC. Translating gives CASSVDPTGRSYEQYF.

The chain is built from TRBV5-1 and TRBJ1-4; D is undetermined. The germline V and J ends were trimmed by 4 bases and 3 bases, with 10 bases remaining between them. The CDR3 has 14 amino acids. Germline lookup yields CDR1 SGHRS and CDR2 YFSETQ. The CDR3 here is CASSRGDPNEKLFF. The CDR3 DNA is TGCGCCAGCAGCCGAGGAGACCCTAATGAAAAACTGTTTTTT.

This clone was found once. This rearrangement joins TRBV13 to TRBJ2-5, with D possibly TRBD2 on 5 matching bases. Trimming took 5 bases from V and 1 from J, leaving 17 bases between them. The CDR3 is 16 amino acids. In germline, CDR1 is PRHDT, CDR2 FYEKMQ (reference sequence). The CDR3 reads CASSPQVFRGQETQYF. The CDR3 region has the DNA TGTGCCAGCAGCCCCCAAGTTTTTCGGGGCCAAGAGACCCAGTACTTC.

The count of this clone is one. The chain is built from TRBV5-1 and TRBJ1-6; TRBD1 matches at 8 bases. J gave up 6 bases and V 1 base, and 12 bases lay outside the gene matches. Germline CDR1 is SGHRS and CDR2 is YFSETQ. The CDR3 length is 18 residues. CDR3 bases: TGCGCCAGCAGCTTGATGGGGTCGGGGGGACAGGTTAATTCACCCCTCCACTTT. Protein: CASSLMGSGGQVNSPLHF.

This clone turned up a few times. This sequence joins TRBV10-1 and TRBJ2-2; D not certain. CDR3 length: 13 amino acids. From germline, CDR1 is WNHNN and CDR2 SYGVQD (reference sequence). Trimming left V 6 bases short and J 5 bases short, with 10 bases between. Here the CDR3 DNA reads TGCGCCAGCAGATCTTCCGTGACCGGGGAGCTGTTTTTT. Translated: CASRSSVTGELFF.

The rearrangement links TRBV5-1 to TRBJ2-1; D is ambiguous. This CDR3 has 16 residues. Germline assignment: CDR1 SGHRS and CDR2 YFSETQ. V lost 0 bases, J lost 7 bases, and 17 bases lay in between. DNA of the CDR3: TGCGCCAGCAGCTTGGGGCCCTTGGCCGGAGATAATGAGCAGTTCTTC. It codes for CASSLGPLAGDNEQFF.

The V and J genes are TRBV7-2 and TRBJ2-7; 8 nucleotides align to TRBD1. Trimming at V came to 0 bases and at J to 4 bases, leaving 5 bases not matched to a gene. The CDR3 extends over 15 amino acids. Germline V gene sequence: CDR1 SGHTA, CDR2 FQGNSA. The CDR3 here is CASSLARTGIYEQYF. The CDR3 region has the DNA TGTGCCAGCAGCTTAGCGCGGACAGGGATTTACGAGCAGTACTTC.

V gene TRBV10-2 combines with J gene TRBJ2-3; 9 positions agree with TRBD1. CDR1 is WSHSY and CDR2 is SAAADI in the germline V gene. J was trimmed by 5 bases and V by 7 bases; bases with no gene match: 13. CDR3 size: 16 residues. CDR3 sequence (DNA): TGCGCCAGCAACGACAGGGGGGGGCGAAGAGAAGATACGCAGTATTTT. Residues: CASNDRGGRREDTQYF.

The genes are TRBV7-8 and TRBJ2-1; D uncertain. CDR3 length: 14 amino acids. Germline V lookup: CDR1 SGHVS, CDR2 FQNEAQ. Trimming removed 1 base from V and 6 bases from J, with 10 bases in between. The CDR3: CASSLGASFNEQFF. DNA of the CDR3: TGTGCCAGCAGCTTAGGCGCTTCGTTCAATGAGCAGTTCTTC. The full variable domain, its missing parts supplied by reference TRBV7-8 and TRBJ2-1, is GAGVSQSPRYKVAKRGQDVALRCDPISGHVSLFWYQQALGQGPEFLTYFQNEAQLDKSGLPSDRFFAERPEGSVSTLKIQRTQQEDSAVYLCASSLGASFNEQFFGPGTRLTVL.

CDR3 in amino acids: CASTLAGARTGELFF. In DNA form, the CDR3 reads TGCGCCAGCACTTTAGCGGGGGCACGGACCGGGGAGCTGTTTTTT. This rearrangement joins TRBV5-1 to TRBJ2-2; TRBD2 matches 9 bases. V lost 6 bases and J lost 5; bases outside the gene matches: 8. This CDR3 spans 15 amino acids. The germline V gene encodes CDR1 SGHRS and CDR2 YFSETQ.